The 29 T cell receptor beta chains below were found in one sample sequenced in a study of OX40 agonist ivuxolimab in advanced cancers. Libraries were constructed by the immunoSEQ multiplex PCR assay. TCRdb took this table from immuneACCESS and kept in-frame rearrangements with V and J called. Such tables lack part of the clones; where checked against another copy, unresolved V genes explain under half of the gap, and the rest is unexplained. The sample table contains about 80,000 clones; only one count was recorded for approximately 85% of them. Around 25% of the sample belongs to the ten largest clones. Sample: CD4+ or CD8+ T cells sorted from blood, taken in a trial of the OX40 agonist ivuxolimab. The receptors were gathered from an adult with an advanced solid tumor such as melanoma, head and neck, liver or kidney cancer.

V and J are TRBV28 and TRBJ1-1; 7 positions match TRBD1. The CDR3 is made up of 14 amino acids. Trimming took 5 bases from V and 5 from J; bases not matched to a gene: 8. Germline CDR1 MDHEN, CDR2 SYDVKM. The CDR3 loop reads CASSRGLAETEAFF. Here the CDR3 DNA reads TGTGCCAGCAGTAGGGGGCTCGCGGAAACTGAAGCTTTCTTT. Looking up the rest from reference TRBV28 and TRBJ1-1 gives the full variable domain: DVKVTQSSRYLVKRTGEKVFLECVQDMDHENMFWYRQDPGLGLRLIYFSYDVKMKEKGDIPEGYSVSREKKERFSLILESASTNQTSMYLCASSRGLAETEAFFGQGTRLTVV.

This clone was recorded once. Here the CDR3 reads CASSLGRRDTEAFF. In DNA form, the CDR3 reads TGTGCCAGCAGCTTGGGACGGCGGGACACTGAAGCTTTCTTT. The V and J genes are TRBV5-5 and TRBJ1-1; D unclear. This CDR3 region has 14 residues. Trimming removed 0 bases at V and 3 bases at J, with 9 bases between. Per germline, CDR1 SGHKS and CDR2 YYEKEE (reference sequence).

The rearrangement joins TRBV30 to TRBJ1-5; D is possibly TRBD1 (5 bases). This CDR3 region has 15 residues. The V and J ends lost 1 base and 4 bases respectively, with 14 bases between them. CDR1 GTSNPN and CDR2 SVGIG come from the germline V gene (reference sequence). The CDR3 DNA is TGTGCCTGGAGTGCCGGGAGGGGATGGAATCAGCCCCAGCATTTT. It yields the protein CAWSAGRGWNQPQHF.

Concerning this clone itself: A far larger clone is one base from this, pointing to a likely read error. V is TRBV6-4 and J is TRBJ2-7; D is unclear. The germline V gene encodes CDR1 MRHNA and CDR2 SNTAGT. The CDR3 is 16 amino acids. With 6 bases removed from V and 7 bases from J, the gap between germline ends came to 25 bases. CDR3 protein: CASSQESALERSEQYF. The CDR3 DNA reads as TGTGCCAGCAGCCAAGAATCGGCCCTCGAACGGTCTGAGCAGTACTTC.

The rearrangement uses TRBV29-1 and TRBJ1-3; D gene unclear. The V gene lost 4 bases and the J gene lost 2 bases, with 6 bases spanning the gap. The CDR3 is 12 amino acids. The V gene's germline CDR1 is SQVTM and CDR2 ANQGSEA. CDR3 sequence (DNA): TGCAGCGTTGGCGACACTGGAAACACCATATATTTT. Its protein is CSVGDTGNTIYF.

The rearrangement joins TRBV6-1 to TRBJ2-5; D is perhaps TRBD2 (5 bases). CDR1 and CDR2 from the germline V gene are MNHNS and SASEGT. This CDR3 comprises 15 residues. Trimming removed 0 bases at V and 2 bases at J, with 10 bases between. The CDR3 reads CASSEALPGQETQYF. CDR3 DNA: TGTGCCAGCAGTGAAGCGCTTCCGGGGCAAGAGACCCAGTACTTC.

The J gene is TRBJ1-2, the V gene TRBV9; D uncertain. The CDR3 spans 12 residues. V gave up 5 bases and J gave up 6 bases, with 11 bases separating them. The germline gives CDR1 SGDLS, CDR2 YYNGEE. CDR3 amino acids: CASRAGGDGYTF. For the CDR3, the DNA is TGTGCCAGCAGGGCCGGTGGAGATGGCTACACCTTC.

This clone was detected only once. The chain combines TRBV7-9 with TRBJ2-3; D ambiguous. There are 12 residues in the CDR3. Looked up from germline, CDR1 is SEHNR and CDR2 is FQNEAQ (reference sequence). The V gene lost 5 bases and the J gene lost 6 bases, with 9 bases spanning the gap. The chain's CDR3 is CASSALWDTQYF. CDR3 nucleotide sequence: TGTGCCAGCAGCGCGCTATGGGATACGCAGTATTTT.

This clone was counted a single time. This CDR3 reads CASSPAGGSHEQYF. Written as DNA, the CDR3 is TGTGCCAGCAGTCCGGCAGGGGGGTCTCACGAGCAGTACTTC. The chain links TRBV28 to TRBJ2-7; the D gene is possibly TRBD1 (7 bases). Trimming left V 5 bases short and J 5 bases short, with 16 bases between. Germline CDR1 reads MDHEN; CDR2 reads SYDVKM. The CDR3 runs 14 residues.

This clone appeared a single time. The chain employs TRBV15 and TRBJ2-7; 7 bases line up with TRBD1. The V and J ends lost 1 base and 2 bases, in that order; junction bases with no gene match: 5. Germline CDR1 LNHNV, CDR2 YYDKDF (reference sequence). This CDR3 is 15 amino acids long. The CDR3, as DNA: TGTGCCACCAGCAGAGGGGGACAGAAAACCTACGAGCAGTACTTC. It translates to CATSRGGQKTYEQYF. Using reference TRBV15 and TRBJ2-7 for the parts outside the CDR3, the full variable domain is DAMVIQNPRYQVTQFGKPVTLSCSQTLNHNVMYWYQQKSSQAPKLLFHYYDKDFNNEADTPDNFQSRRPNTSFCFLDIRSPGLGDTAMYLCATSRGGQKTYEQYFGPGTRLTVT.

DNA of the CDR3: TGCGCCAGCAGTGGCCGGAGCACTGAAGCTTTCTTT. It translates to CASSGRSTEAFF. The chain recombines TRBV10-2 with TRBJ1-1; D is unclear. The germline gives CDR1 WSHSY, CDR2 SAAADI. Trimming took 4 bases from V and 4 from J, leaving 7 bases between them. The CDR3 totals 12 residues.

This sequence joins TRBV28 and TRBJ2-7; D may match TRBD1 or TRBD2 (5 bases each). Germline V gene lookup returns CDR1 MDHEN and CDR2 SYDVKM. This CDR3 has 14 residues. V shed 3 bases and J shed 3 bases, with 12 bases lying between them. CDR3 amino acids: CASSFKGTHYEQYF. CDR3 nucleotides: TGTGCCAGCAGTTTTAAAGGGACCCACTACGAGCAGTACTTC.

The gene calls are TRBV10-3 and TRBJ1-4; D is uncertain. Per germline, CDR1 ENHRY and CDR2 SYGVKD. The CDR3 runs to 13 residues. V was pared by 4 bases and J by 5 bases, with 8 bases between. CDR3 region: CAISGWKNEKLFF. The CDR3 DNA reads as TGTGCCATCAGTGGGTGGAAAAATGAAAAACTGTTTTTT.

This chain links TRBV18 with TRBJ2-7; D not resolved. This CDR3 spans 15 amino acids. Germline CDR1 KGHSH, CDR2 LQKENI. Trimming took off 6 bases at V and 7 bases at J, with 22 bases between the two ends. The CDR3 DNA follows: TGTGCCAGCTCGTCGCAAAGAGGCGCCGAGCAGGAGCAGTACTTC. Amino acid sequence: CASSSQRGAEQEQYF.

This clone was seen once. The chain carries TRBV6-1 and TRBJ2-5; 8 nucleotides line up with TRBD2. Unmatched junction bases numbered 7, after V lost 1 base and J lost 0 bases. This CDR3 region has 17 residues. Germline loops: CDR1 MNHNS, CDR2 SASEGT. The CDR3 spells CASSEEEGLEYQETQYF. CDR3 in DNA: TGTGCCAGCAGTGAAGAGGAGGGACTAGAGTACCAAGAGACCCAGTACTTC.

This chain connects TRBV13 to TRBJ2-1, with 10 bases fitting TRBD2. V was pared by 3 bases and J by 6 bases, with 8 bases of the junction left unmatched. The CDR3 is 16 residues long. CDR1 and CDR2 (germline): PRHDT, FYEKMQ (reference sequence). DNA for the CDR3: TGTGCCAGCAGCTTCATAGCGGGAGGCCCCCTCAATGAGCAGTTCTTC. Its protein product is CASSFIAGGPLNEQFF.

This clone came up once. This chain links TRBV11-2 with TRBJ1-4, with D perhaps matching TRBD1 (5 bases). Trimming took off 1 base at V and 2 bases at J, with 5 bases between the two ends. Looked up from germline, CDR1 is SGHAT and CDR2 is FQNNGV. The CDR3 is made up of 14 amino acids. The CDR3 region is CASSLGGTNEKLFF. CDR3 DNA: TGTGCCAGCAGCTTAGGGGGGACTAATGAAAAACTGTTTTTT.

This chain joins TRBV7-9 and TRBJ2-3; D is possibly TRBD2 (7 bases). The germline CDR1 and CDR2 sequences are SEHNR and FQNEAQ (reference sequence). Trimming left V 0 bases short and J 7 bases short, with 14 bases between. This CDR3 contains 15 residues. The CDR3 sequence is CASSLAGGRGNTQYF. Here the CDR3 DNA reads TGTGCCAGCAGCTTAGCCGGGGGGCGAGGGAATACGCAGTATTTT.

This chain connects TRBV6-5 to TRBJ2-7; 7 bases are shared with TRBD1. There are 13 residues in the CDR3. J gave up 1 base and V 8 bases, and 5 bases lay outside the gene matches. The germline V gene has CDR1 MNHEY and CDR2 SVGAGI. CDR3 amino acids: CASRTTGSYEQYF. DNA of the CDR3: TGTGCCAGCCGGACGACAGGGTCCTACGAGCAGTACTTC.

The V gene is TRBV5-6, the J gene TRBJ1-2, with 9 bases identical to TRBD1. CDR1 SGHDT and CDR2 YYEEEE come from the germline V gene. With V trimmed by 0 bases and J by 0 bases, 3 bases remained unmatched. The CDR3 sequence is 16 residues long. CDR3 sequence reads: CASSLGQGEANYGYTF. CDR3 coding DNA: TGTGCCAGCAGCTTGGGACAGGGGGAGGCTAACTATGGCTACACCTTC.

V and J are TRBV13 and TRBJ2-5; 9 bases fit TRBD2. The J segment lost 0 bases and the V segment lost 4 bases, leaving 9 bases of the junction unmatched. Germline V CDR1 and CDR2: PRHDT, FYEKMQ (reference sequence). The CDR3 length is 17 residues. CDR3 amino acids: CASSYRLADMYQETQYF. For the CDR3, the DNA is TGTGCCAGCAGCTACAGACTAGCGGATATGTACCAAGAGACCCAGTACTTC.

The rearrangement uses TRBV10-2 and TRBJ1-2, with no clear D. The CDR3 has 14 amino acids. The V and J ends lost 2 bases and 3 bases respectively, with 10 bases between them. Germline CDR1 and CDR2: WSHSY and SAAADI. CDR3: CASSETPTYYGYTF. The CDR3 bases are TGCGCCAGCAGTGAGACGCCAACCTACTATGGCTACACCTTC.

This clone has a handful of counts. This chain connects TRBV7-8 to TRBJ2-7; no reliable D call. Germline V lookup: CDR1 SGHVS, CDR2 FQNEAQ. The length of the CDR3 is 13 residues. V was cut by 9 bases and J by 3 bases, with 15 bases left in between. The CDR3 DNA is TGTGCCAGTAATTCCGGACCATACTACGAGCAGTACTTC. The encoded protein is CASNSGPYYEQYF.

This chain uses TRBV4-1 with TRBJ1-1, with D unresolved. Trimming shortened V by 2 bases and J by 1 base, and 14 bases separated the two germline ends. Looked up from germline, CDR1 is MGHRA and CDR2 is YSYEKL. This CDR3 region has 16 residues. In DNA form, the CDR3 reads TGCGCCAGCAGCCAAAGTCCAGGTTCTTGGAACACTGAAGCTTTCTTT. This translates into CASSQSPGSWNTEAFF.

This chain joins TRBV20-1 and TRBJ1-1; D possibly corresponds to TRBD1 (5 bases). CDR3 size: 11 residues. Trimming stripped 4 bases from V and 11 bases from J, with 14 bases between. Germline V CDR1 and CDR2: DFQATT, SNEGSKA (reference sequence). CDR3 coding DNA: TGCAGTGCTAACAGCCCAGGGTTGGCTTTCTTT. This gives the protein CSANSPGLAFF.

In this sample, this clone turned up once. The CDR3 loop reads CASSCGTENSNQPQHF. CDR3 nucleotide sequence: TGTGCCAGCAGCTGCGGGACCGAAAATAGCAATCAGCCCCAGCATTTT. This sequence joins TRBV7-7 and TRBJ1-5, with D tentatively TRBD1 (5 bases). Germline CDR1 and CDR2: SSHAT and FNYEAQ (reference sequence). This CDR3 has 16 residues. V was cut by 4 bases and J by 0 bases, with 13 bases left in between.

The rearrangement uses TRBV10-3 and TRBJ2-7; a weak D match, TRBD2 (6 bases). The V gene lost 2 bases and the J gene lost 6 bases, with 14 bases spanning the gap. This CDR3 region has 14 residues. Germline assignment: CDR1 ENHRY and CDR2 SYGVKD. CDR3 loop: CAISEGGARGEQYF. DNA of the CDR3: TGTGCCATCAGTGAGGGCGGGGCCCGCGGCGAGCAGTACTTC.

This clone has only a few counts. V gene TRBV10-3 combines with J gene TRBJ1-1, with TRBD1 matching 7 bases. Germline CDR1 reads ENHRY; CDR2 reads SYGVKD. The CDR3 has 14 amino acids. The ends lost 5 bases at V and 3 bases at J; junction bases unmatched: 6. Written as DNA, the CDR3 is TGTGCCATCAGTCGACAGGGAGGGGACACTGAAGCTTTCTTT. It yields the protein CAISRQGGDTEAFF.

This chain links TRBV4-1 with TRBJ2-7; possibly TRBD1 or TRBD2 for D (5 bases each). Germline-derived CDR1 and CDR2 are MGHRA and YSYEKL. V lost 0 bases to trimming and J lost 2 bases, with 11 bases between them. The CDR3 is made up of 15 amino acids. The CDR3 sequence is CASSQDLGTTYEQYF. The CDR3 DNA sequence: TGCGCCAGCAGCCAAGATCTGGGGACGACCTACGAGCAGTACTTC.